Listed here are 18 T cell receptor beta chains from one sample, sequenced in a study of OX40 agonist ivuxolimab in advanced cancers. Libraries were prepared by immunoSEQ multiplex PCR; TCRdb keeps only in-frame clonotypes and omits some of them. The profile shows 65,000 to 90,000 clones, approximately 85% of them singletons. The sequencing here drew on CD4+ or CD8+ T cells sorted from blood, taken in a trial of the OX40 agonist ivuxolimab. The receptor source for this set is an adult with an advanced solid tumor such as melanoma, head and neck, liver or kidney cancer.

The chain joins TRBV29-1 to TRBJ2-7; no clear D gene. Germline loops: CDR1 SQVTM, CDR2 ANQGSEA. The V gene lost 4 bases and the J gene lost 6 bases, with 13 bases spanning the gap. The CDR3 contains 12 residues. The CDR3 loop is CSVVVRRTEQYF. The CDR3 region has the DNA TGCAGCGTTGTAGTCCGGCGAACCGAGCAGTACTTC.

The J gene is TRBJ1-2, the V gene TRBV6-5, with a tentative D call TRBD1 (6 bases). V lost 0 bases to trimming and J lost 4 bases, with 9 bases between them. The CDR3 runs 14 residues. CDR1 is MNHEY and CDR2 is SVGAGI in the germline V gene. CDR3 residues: CASSYSGGLYGYTF. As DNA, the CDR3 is TGTGCCAGCAGTTACTCCGGGGGCCTCTATGGCTACACCTTC.

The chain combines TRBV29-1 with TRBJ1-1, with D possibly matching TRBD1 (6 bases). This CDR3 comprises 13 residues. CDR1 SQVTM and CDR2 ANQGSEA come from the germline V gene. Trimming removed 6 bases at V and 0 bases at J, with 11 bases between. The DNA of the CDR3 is TGCAGCGTGAGGGGGATTTTGAACACTGAAGCTTTCTTT. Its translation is CSVRGILNTEAFF.

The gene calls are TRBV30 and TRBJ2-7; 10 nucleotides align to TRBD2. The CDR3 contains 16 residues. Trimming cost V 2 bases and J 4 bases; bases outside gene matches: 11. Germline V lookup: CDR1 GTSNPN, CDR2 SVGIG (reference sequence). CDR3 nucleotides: TGTGCCTGGAGTCAAGTGGGGTCTAGCGGGAGTTACGAGCAGTACTTC. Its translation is CAWSQVGSSGSYEQYF.

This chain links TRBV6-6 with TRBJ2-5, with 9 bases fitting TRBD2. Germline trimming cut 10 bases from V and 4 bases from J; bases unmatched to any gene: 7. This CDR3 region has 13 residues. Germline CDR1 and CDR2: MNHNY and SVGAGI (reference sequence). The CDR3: CATRREGVETQYF. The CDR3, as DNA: TGTGCCACCAGGCGGGAGGGGGTAGAGACCCAGTACTTC.

The CDR3 reads CASSYSARGVGSYEQYF. The DNA of the CDR3 is TGTGCCAGCTCATACTCGGCAAGGGGTGTAGGTTCCTACGAGCAGTACTTC. The rearrangement links TRBV18 to TRBJ2-7; D perhaps matches TRBD1 (5 bases). The CDR3 is 17 amino acids. Per germline, CDR1 KGHSH and CDR2 LQKENI. V was cut by 5 bases and J by 1 base, with 21 bases left in between.

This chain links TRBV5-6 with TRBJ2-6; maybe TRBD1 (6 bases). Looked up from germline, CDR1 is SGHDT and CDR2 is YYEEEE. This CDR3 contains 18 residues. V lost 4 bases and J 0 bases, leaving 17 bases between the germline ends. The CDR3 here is CASSPYAGTSSGANVLTF. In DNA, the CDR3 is TGTGCCAGCAGCCCCTATGCAGGGACAAGCTCTGGGGCCAACGTCCTGACTTTC.

The CDR3 region is CASSLYGGDYTQYF. Here the CDR3 DNA reads TGCGCCAGCAGCTTGTATGGCGGGGATTATACGCAGTATTTT. The V and J genes are TRBV5-1 and TRBJ2-3; D might be TRBD2 (6 bases). Germline V gene data show CDR1 as SGHRS and CDR2 as YFSETQ. This CDR3 region has 14 residues. V lost 1 base to trimming and J lost 7 bases, with 13 bases between them.

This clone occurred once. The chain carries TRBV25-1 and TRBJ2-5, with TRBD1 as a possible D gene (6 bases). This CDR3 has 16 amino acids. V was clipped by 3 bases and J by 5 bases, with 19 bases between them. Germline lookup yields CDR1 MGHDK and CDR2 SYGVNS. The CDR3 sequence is CASSDMKQGSGETQYF. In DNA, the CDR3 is TGTGCCAGCAGTGATATGAAACAGGGATCCGGGGAGACCCAGTACTTC.

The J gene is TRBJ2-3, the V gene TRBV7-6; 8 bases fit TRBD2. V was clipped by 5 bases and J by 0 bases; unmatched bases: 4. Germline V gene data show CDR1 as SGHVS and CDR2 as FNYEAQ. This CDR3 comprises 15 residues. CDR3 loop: CASSSGRRSTDTQYF. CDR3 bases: TGTGCCAGCAGCAGCGGGAGAAGGAGCACAGATACGCAGTATTTT. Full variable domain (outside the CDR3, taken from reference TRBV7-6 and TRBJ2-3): GAGVSQSPRYKVTKRGQDVALRCDPISGHVSLYWYRQALGQGPEFLTYFNYEAQQDKSGLPNDRFSAERPEGSISTLTIQRTEQRDSAMYRCASSSGRRSTDTQYFGPGTRLTVL.

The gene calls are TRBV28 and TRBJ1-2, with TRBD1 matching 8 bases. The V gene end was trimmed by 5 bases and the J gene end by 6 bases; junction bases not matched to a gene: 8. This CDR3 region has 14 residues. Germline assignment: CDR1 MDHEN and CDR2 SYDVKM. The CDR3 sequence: CASSPTDRDDGYTF. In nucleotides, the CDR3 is TGTGCCAGCAGTCCGACGGACAGGGATGATGGCTACACCTTC.

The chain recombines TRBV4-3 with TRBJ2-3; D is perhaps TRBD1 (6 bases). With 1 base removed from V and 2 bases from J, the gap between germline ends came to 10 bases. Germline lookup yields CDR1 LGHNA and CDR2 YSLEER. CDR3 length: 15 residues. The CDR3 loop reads CASSQVQGYTDTQYF. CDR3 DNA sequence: TGCGCCAGCAGCCAAGTCCAGGGGTACACAGATACGCAGTATTTT.

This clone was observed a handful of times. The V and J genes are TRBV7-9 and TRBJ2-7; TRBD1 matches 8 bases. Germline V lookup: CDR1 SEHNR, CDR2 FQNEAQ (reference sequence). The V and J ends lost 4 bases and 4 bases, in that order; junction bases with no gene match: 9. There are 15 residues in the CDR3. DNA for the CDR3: TGTGCCAGCAGCTCGGTGACAGGGGCGGATTACGAGCAGTACTTC. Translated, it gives CASSSVTGADYEQYF.

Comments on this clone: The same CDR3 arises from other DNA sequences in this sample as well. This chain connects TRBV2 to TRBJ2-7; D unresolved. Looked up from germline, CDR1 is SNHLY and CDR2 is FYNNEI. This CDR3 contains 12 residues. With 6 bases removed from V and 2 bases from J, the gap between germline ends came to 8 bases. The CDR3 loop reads CASRYETYEQYF. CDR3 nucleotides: TGTGCCAGCAGATATGAAACCTACGAGCAGTACTTC. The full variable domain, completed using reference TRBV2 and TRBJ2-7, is EPEVTQTPSHQVTQMGQEVILRCVPISNHLYFYWYRQILGQKVEFLVSFYNNEISEKSEIFDDQFSVERPDGSNFTLKIRSTKLEDSAMYFCASRYETYEQYFGPGTRLTVT.

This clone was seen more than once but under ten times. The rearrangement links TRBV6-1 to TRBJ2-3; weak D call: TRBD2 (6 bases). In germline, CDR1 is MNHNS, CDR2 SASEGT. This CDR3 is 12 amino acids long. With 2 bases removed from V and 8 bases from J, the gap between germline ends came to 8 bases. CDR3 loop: CASSEYGGTQYF. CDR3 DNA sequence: TGTGCCAGCAGTGAATACGGGGGTACGCAGTATTTT.

CDR3 protein: CASSQDSSTSGRGEQYF. CDR3 nucleotide sequence: TGTGCCAGCAGCCAAGATAGTAGTACTAGCGGGAGGGGGGAGCAGTACTTC. This sequence joins TRBV4-2 and TRBJ2-7, with TRBD2 matching 13 bases. Germline CDR1 and CDR2: LGHNA and YNFKEQ. This CDR3 region has 17 residues. The trim removed 0 bases at V and 7 bases at J, leaving 9 bases unmatched.

The CDR3 here is CAWSETLRGLQNSPLHF. The DNA of the CDR3 is TGTGCCTGGAGTGAAACCCTTAGAGGACTGCAGAATTCACCCCTCCACTTT. The chain employs TRBV30 and TRBJ1-6; D uncertain. Trimming pared 1 base from V and 7 bases from J, leaving 20 bases between. The length of the CDR3 is 17 residues. The V gene's germline CDR1 is GTSNPN and CDR2 SVGIG (reference sequence).

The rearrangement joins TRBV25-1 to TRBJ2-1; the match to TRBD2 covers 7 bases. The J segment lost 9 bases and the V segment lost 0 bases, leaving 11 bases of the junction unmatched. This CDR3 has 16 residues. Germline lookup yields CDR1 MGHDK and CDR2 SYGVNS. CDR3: CASSEYVMAGVVEQFF. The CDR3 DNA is TGTGCCAGCAGTGAATATGTTATGGCGGGAGTCGTTGAGCAGTTCTTC. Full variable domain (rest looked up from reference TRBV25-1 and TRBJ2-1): EADIYQTPRYLVIGTGKKITLECSQTMGHDKMYWYQQDPGMELHLIHYSYGVNSTEKGDLSSESTVSRIRTEHFPLTLESARPSHTSQYLCASSEYVMAGVVEQFFGPGTRLTVL.